These 3 T cell receptor beta chains were all obtained from the same sample, sequenced in a study of blood T cell repertoires in COVID-19. Produced via immunoSEQ multiplex PCR; TCRdb's table is partial and in-frame only. The top ten hold roughly 4.6% of the sample, which has more than 250,000 clones, about 82% seen once. The sample taken for sequencing was peripheral blood. The receptors were sampled from a man aged 50 or older with active or convalescent COVID-19.

This clone appeared a few times. The genes are TRBV3-1 (or the pseudogene TRBV3-2) and TRBJ2-7, with TRBD1 matching 7 bases. This CDR3 is built from 15 residues. The germline V gene has CDR1 LGHDT and CDR2 YNNKEL (reference sequence). V dropped 4 bases and J dropped 5; count of bases not matched to a gene: 11. This CDR3 reads CASSPLGQRHNEQYF. The CDR3 region has the DNA TGTGCCAGCAGCCCTCTGGGACAGAGGCATAACGAGCAGTACTTC.

The chain joins TRBV29-1 to TRBJ2-1; 11 bases agree with TRBD2. Losses at the gene ends were 6 bases for V and 5 bases for J; bases not matched to a gene: 6. Germline V gives CDR1 SQVTM, CDR2 ANQGSEA. The CDR3 sequence is 14 residues long. The CDR3 region is CSVAGGLADNEQFF. As DNA, the CDR3 is TGCAGCGTCGCGGGGGGACTAGCGGACAATGAGCAGTTCTTC.

The chain is built from TRBV9 and TRBJ2-3; 10 positions agree with TRBD1. With 2 bases clipped from V and 4 bases from J, the junction kept 7 bases outside the gene matches. The CDR3 is made up of 16 amino acids. CDR1 is SGDLS, CDR2 YYNGEE, per germline. The CDR3 loop reads CASSVAAGQGADTQYF. The CDR3 coding sequence is TGTGCCAGCAGCGTCGCCGCCGGACAGGGGGCAGATACGCAGTATTTT.